This T cell receptor (beta chain) was obtained from a study of cytomegalovirus exposure and HLA in healthy donors. Study findings and constraints: As was reported, the classifier diagnosed cytomegalovirus status with high specificity and sensitivity. Cytomegalovirus-associated status was assigned to 150 to 200 TCR beta chains. Rare TCR sequences predominated, though certain public TCRs were found in many donors.

Points on this clone: Its matching antigen is unknown.

The CDR3 runs to 13 residues. Germline V CDR1 and CDR2: SQVTM, ANQGSEA. V shed 7 bases and J 2 bases; nucleotides not matched to a gene: 2. TCRdb's table, derived via immunoSEQ multiplex PCR, lists solely in-frame clones and lacks some. The repertoire holds about 130,000 clones, with about nine tenths as singletons. The source material was PBMCs. This TCR was recovered from a man aged 25-45 years in good health and CMV-seronegative. The chain uses TRBV29-1 and TRBJ2-7, with 13 nucleotides matching TRBD2. CDR3 bases: TGCAGCGCCGGACTAGCGGGAGCCTACGAGCAGTACTTC. Translating it yields CSAGLAGAYEQYF.